These 2 T cell receptor beta chains came from one sample sequenced in a study of response to subunit inactivated influenza vaccine. TCRdb independently ran MiXCR on the RT-PCR reads; one entry per CDR3 protein. The table records approximately 500,000 distinct CDR3 sequences, over 10% of them present only once. The source was PBMCs from blood, collected more than 35 days after vaccination. These receptors all stem from a man aged 50 to 60 who received an inactivated influenza vaccine.

This clonotype has just a few counts. The gene calls are TRBV24-1 and TRBJ2-6; D not certain. CDR1 and CDR2 from the germline V gene are KGHDR and SFDVKD. The CDR3 is 15 amino acids. The V gene lost 4 bases and the J gene lost 0 bases, with 6 bases spanning the gap. The DNA of the CDR3 is TGTGCCACCAGTGACCACAACTCTGGGGCCAACGTCCTGACTTTC. Translation: CATSDHNSGANVLTF.

The chain is built from TRBV4-3 and TRBJ2-6; D unclear. CDR1 is LGHNA and CDR2 is YSLEER in the germline V gene. CDR3 length: 15 amino acids. V was pared by 1 base and J by 0 bases, with 4 bases between. In nucleotides, the CDR3 is TGCGCCAGCAGCCAAGTTTACTCTGGGGCCAACGTCCTGACTTTC. The encoded protein is CASSQVYSGANVLTF.